The T cell receptor (beta chain) described here comes from a study of T cell responses to AZD1222 COVID-19 vaccine. Whole-study context: Analyses pooled second doses at about 4 or about 12 weeks.

Profiling relied on immunoSEQ multiplex PCR, and the TCRdb table lists in-frame clones only, not all of them. The repertoire holds 130,000 to 150,000 clones, roughly nine tenths seen once, with under 1.5% in the top ten. Note on this clone: Antigen specificity is unknown.

Study findings and constraints: Donors were mostly white British, more females; clonal diversity possibly underestimated. With two AZD1222 doses given, Spike-specific TCR breadth and depth both rose.

The CDR3 sequence is 13 residues long. Germline CDR1 KGHSH, CDR2 LQKENI. Deletions cut 2 bases from V and 6 bases from J, with 11 bases between. The chain combines TRBV18 with TRBJ2-7, with D maybe TRBD2 (6 bases). The sequence derives from an adult in good health. The sequencing used peripheral blood, collected on day 0 of AZD1222 vaccination. The CDR3 region is CASSPTGVGEQYF. The CDR3 DNA is TGTGCCAGCTCACCAACGGGGGTCGGCGAGCAGTACTTC.